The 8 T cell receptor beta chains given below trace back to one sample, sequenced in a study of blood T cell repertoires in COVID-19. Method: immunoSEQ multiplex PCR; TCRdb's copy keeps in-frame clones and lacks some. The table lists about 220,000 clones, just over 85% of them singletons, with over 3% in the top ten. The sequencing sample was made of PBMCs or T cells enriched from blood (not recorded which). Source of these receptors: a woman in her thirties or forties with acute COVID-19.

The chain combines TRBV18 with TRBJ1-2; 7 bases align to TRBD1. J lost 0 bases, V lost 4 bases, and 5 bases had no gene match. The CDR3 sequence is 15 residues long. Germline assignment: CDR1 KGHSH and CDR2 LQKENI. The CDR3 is CASSLGTDTNYGYTF. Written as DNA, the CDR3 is TGTGCCAGCTCACTAGGGACAGATACTAACTATGGCTACACCTTC.

For the CDR3, the DNA is TGTGCCAGCAGCGTAGCTGGTAGCGACCAAGAGACCCAGTACTTC. It specifies CASSVAGSDQETQYF. The gene calls are TRBV9 and TRBJ2-5, with a possible D match to TRBD2 (5 bases). Germline V lookup: CDR1 SGDLS, CDR2 YYNGEE. The V end was cut by 0 bases, the J end by 0 bases, with 9 bases between. The CDR3 sequence is 15 residues long.

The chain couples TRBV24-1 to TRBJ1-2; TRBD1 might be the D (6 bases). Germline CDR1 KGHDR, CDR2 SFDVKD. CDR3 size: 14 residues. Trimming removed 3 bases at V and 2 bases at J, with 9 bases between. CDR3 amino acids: CATSDRTANYGYTF. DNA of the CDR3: TGTGCCACCAGTGATCGGACAGCAAACTATGGCTACACCTTC.

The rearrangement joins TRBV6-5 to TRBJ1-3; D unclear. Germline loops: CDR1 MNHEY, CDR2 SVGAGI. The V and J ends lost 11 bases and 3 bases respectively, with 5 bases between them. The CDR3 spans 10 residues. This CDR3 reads CAAGGNTIYF. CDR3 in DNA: TGTGCCGCAGGTGGAAACACCATATATTTT.

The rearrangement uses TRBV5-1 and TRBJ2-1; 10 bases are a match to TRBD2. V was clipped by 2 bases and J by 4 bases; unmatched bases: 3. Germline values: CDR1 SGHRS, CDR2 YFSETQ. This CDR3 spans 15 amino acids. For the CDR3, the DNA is TGCGCCAGCAGCTTAGCGGGGGGGCTTTACAATGAGCAGTTCTTC. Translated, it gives CASSLAGGLYNEQFF.

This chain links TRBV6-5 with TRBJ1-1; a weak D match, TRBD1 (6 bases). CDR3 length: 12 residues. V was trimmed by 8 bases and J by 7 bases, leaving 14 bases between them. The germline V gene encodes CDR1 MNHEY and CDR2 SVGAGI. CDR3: CASSYRAGEAFF. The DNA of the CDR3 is TGTGCCAGCTCCTACAGGGCCGGTGAAGCTTTCTTT.

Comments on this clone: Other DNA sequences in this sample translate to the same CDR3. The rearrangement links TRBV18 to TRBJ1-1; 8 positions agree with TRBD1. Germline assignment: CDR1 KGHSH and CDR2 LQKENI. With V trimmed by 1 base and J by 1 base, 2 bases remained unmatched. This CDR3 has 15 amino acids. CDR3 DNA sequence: TGTGCCAGCTCACCACTCGGACAGGGGAACACTGAAGCTTTCTTT. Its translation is CASSPLGQGNTEAFF.

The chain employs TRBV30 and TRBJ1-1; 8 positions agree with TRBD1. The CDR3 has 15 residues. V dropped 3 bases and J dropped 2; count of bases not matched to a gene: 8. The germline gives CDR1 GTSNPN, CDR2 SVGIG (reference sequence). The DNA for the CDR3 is TGTGCCTGGAGAGGACAGGGCCGGGGTAACACTGAAGCTTTCTTT. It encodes CAWRGQGRGNTEAFF.